Below are 25 T cell receptor beta chains sequenced from a single sample in a study of blood T cell repertoires in COVID-19. Measured with immunoSEQ multiplex PCR; TCRdb has only the in-frame clones, and not every one. The sample consists of 110,000 to 150,000 clones, over 70% of them appearing once. The sample consisted of peripheral blood. The receptors were gathered from a human donor in a cohort sampled during active COVID-19.

V is TRBV6-2 or TRBV6-3 and J is TRBJ2-1, with TRBD2 identical over 8 bases. CDR1 is MNHEY and CDR2 is SVGEGT in the germline V gene. Unmatched junction bases numbered 4, after V lost 4 bases and J lost 2 bases. The CDR3 extends over 15 amino acids. The CDR3 reads CASSLKGLAYNEQFF. CDR3 in DNA: TGTGCCAGCAGTTTGAAGGGACTAGCCTACAATGAGCAGTTCTTC.

CDR3: CASSLRSSGNTIYF. The CDR3 region has the DNA TGTGCCAGCAGCCTAAGATCATCTGGAAACACCATATATTTT. This chain connects TRBV11-3 to TRBJ1-3; the D is unclear. V shed 5 bases and J shed 1 base, with 9 bases lying between them. This CDR3 spans 14 amino acids. Germline assignment: CDR1 SGHNT and CDR2 YENEEA.

The chain uses TRBV7-2 and TRBJ2-1; 12 bases agree with TRBD2. Germline V gives CDR1 SGHTA, CDR2 FQGNSA. V gave up 5 bases and J gave up 5 bases; unmatched junction bases: 7. This CDR3 is 16 amino acids long. The CDR3 bases are TGTGCCAGCAGCCTACGGACTAGCGGGAACAACAATGAGCAGTTCTTC. Protein sequence: CASSLRTSGNNNEQFF. The full variable domain, its missing parts supplied by reference TRBV7-2 and TRBJ2-1, is GAGVSQSPSNKVTEKGKDVELRCDPISGHTALYWYRQSLGQGLEFLIYFQGNSAPDKSGLPSDRFSAERTGGSVSTLTIQRTQQEDSAVYLCASSLRTSGNNNEQFFGPGTRLTVL.

V gene TRBV11-2 combines with J gene TRBJ1-2; no clear D. There are 14 residues in the CDR3. V was shortened by 8 bases and J by 4 bases, with 17 bases between the two germline ends. Germline assignment: CDR1 SGHAT and CDR2 FQNNGV. The CDR3 reads CASSSPTAVYGYTF. Here the CDR3 DNA reads TGTGCCAGCTCTTCCCCAACTGCGGTCTATGGCTACACCTTC.

The chain is built from TRBV2 and TRBJ1-2; D gene ambiguous. CDR3 size: 15 residues. The V gene lost 0 bases and the J gene lost 9 bases, with 17 bases spanning the gap. The germline gives CDR1 SNHLY, CDR2 FYNNEI. CDR3 in amino acids: CASSEAPRLGSRYTF. The CDR3 DNA reads as TGTGCCAGCAGTGAAGCGCCTCGTCTAGGTAGTCGCTACACCTTC.

The genes are TRBV9 and TRBJ2-1, with 7 bases matching TRBD2. The CDR3 is 15 residues long. After removal of 5 bases from V and 3 bases from J, the junction contained 8 bases not matched to a gene. CDR1 is SGDLS and CDR2 is YYNGEE in the germline V gene. The CDR3 sequence: CASSHRDYIYNEQFF. The CDR3 DNA reads as TGTGCCAGCAGTCACCGGGACTATATCTACAATGAGCAGTTCTTC.

The rearrangement joins TRBV5-6 to TRBJ2-2; 12 bases agree with TRBD1. Germline values: CDR1 SGHDT, CDR2 YYEEEE. The CDR3 extends over 16 amino acids. With 0 bases clipped from V and 9 bases from J, the junction kept 6 bases outside the gene matches. For the CDR3, the DNA is TGTGCCAGCAGCTTGGTTCAGGGACAGGGGGCGCGGGAGCTGTTTTTT. It yields the protein CASSLVQGQGARELFF.

The chain couples TRBV28 to TRBJ2-5; D is uncertain. In germline, CDR1 is MDHEN, CDR2 SYDVKM. This CDR3 has 13 residues. Trimming removed 1 base from V and 9 bases from J, with 12 bases in between. The DNA of the CDR3 is TGTGCCAGCAGTTTATCAGACACCCCTTCCCAGTACTTC. The encoded protein is CASSLSDTPSQYF. Full variable domain (rest looked up from reference TRBV28 and TRBJ2-5): DVKVTQSSRYLVKRTGEKVFLECVQDMDHENMFWYRQDPGLGLRLIYFSYDVKMKEKGDIPEGYSVSREKKERFSLILESASTNQTSMYLCASSLSDTPSQYFGPGTRLLVL.

This rearrangement joins TRBV18 to TRBJ1-1; D ambiguous. CDR3 size: 13 residues. Per the germline V gene, CDR1 is KGHSH and CDR2 is LQKENI. V was pared by 8 bases and J by 4 bases, with 14 bases between. The CDR3 protein is CASRAGRATEAFF. In DNA form, the CDR3 reads TGTGCCAGCCGCGCTGGGCGGGCCACTGAAGCTTTCTTT.

V is TRBV7-8 and J is TRBJ1-1, with D possibly matching TRBD1 (6 bases). With 6 bases removed from V and 2 bases from J, the gap between germline ends came to 10 bases. Germline CDR1 is SGHVS and CDR2 is FQNEAQ. CDR3 length equals 13 residues. Written as DNA, the CDR3 is TGTGCCAGCAGAGAACAGGGAAACACTGAAGCTTTCTTT. Translation: CASREQGNTEAFF. The full variable domain, its missing parts supplied by reference TRBV7-8 and TRBJ1-1, is GAGVSQSPRYKVAKRGQDVALRCDPISGHVSLFWYQQALGQGPEFLTYFQNEAQLDKSGLPSDRFFAERPEGSVSTLKIQRTQQEDSAVYLCASREQGNTEAFFGQGTRLTVV.

V is TRBV7-2 and J is TRBJ2-4, with 11 bases identical to TRBD1. This CDR3 spans 14 amino acids. CDR1 is SGHTA and CDR2 is FQGNSA in the germline V gene. V lost 5 bases, J lost 8 bases, and 5 bases stayed unmatched. The CDR3 sequence: CASSPGQGADIQYF. In nucleotides, the CDR3 is TGTGCCAGCAGCCCCGGACAGGGGGCGGACATTCAGTACTTC.

The genes are TRBV5-1 and TRBJ1-1; 9 bases match TRBD1. The germline gives CDR1 SGHRS, CDR2 YFSETQ. V lost 6 bases, J lost 4 bases, and 10 bases stayed unmatched. This CDR3 region has 15 residues. The CDR3 bases are TGCGCCAGCACTCCCGGGGACAGGGTGTTCACTGAAGCTTTCTTT. Encoded protein: CASTPGDRVFTEAFF. Filled out from reference TRBV5-1 and TRBJ1-1, the complete variable domain reads KAGVTQTPRYLIKTRGQQVTLSCSPISGHRSVSWYQQTPGQGLQFLFEYFSETQRNKGNFPGRFSGRQFSNSRSEMNVSTLELGDSALYLCASTPGDRVFTEAFFGQGTRLTVV.

In its sample, this clone was seen a few times. The genes are TRBV5-5 and TRBJ1-1, with 7 bases identical to TRBD1. This CDR3 is 15 amino acids long. J lost 0 bases, V lost 6 bases, and 8 bases had no gene match. Per the germline V gene, CDR1 is SGHKS and CDR2 is YYEKEE (reference sequence). CDR3 nucleotide sequence: TGTGCCAGCACACCGCGACAGGGTCTGAACACTGAAGCTTTCTTT. Translated: CASTPRQGLNTEAFF.

The chain combines TRBV10-2 with TRBJ2-2; 8 bases line up with TRBD1. The CDR3 is 15 residues long. Per the germline V gene, CDR1 is WSHSY and CDR2 is SAAADI. With 5 bases clipped from V and 1 base from J, the junction kept 3 bases outside the gene matches. DNA for the CDR3: TGCGCCAGCAGTCGACAGGGGATGAACACCGGGGAGCTGTTTTTT. Translated: CASSRQGMNTGELFF.

The chain has TRBV10-3 and TRBJ2-1, with 8 positions matching TRBD2. With V trimmed by 0 bases and J by 6 bases, 4 bases remained unmatched. This CDR3 has 15 residues. The germline V gene encodes CDR1 ENHRY and CDR2 SYGVKD. This CDR3 reads CAISESAGGPNEQFF. The CDR3 coding sequence is TGTGCCATCAGTGAGTCGGCGGGGGGACCCAATGAGCAGTTCTTC.

The rearrangement joins TRBV18 to TRBJ1-1; D gene uncertain. Trimming cost V 3 bases and J 0 bases, with 5 bases left between them. Germline loops: CDR1 KGHSH, CDR2 LQKENI. This CDR3 contains 13 residues. CDR3 loop: CASSPDMNTEAFF. Here the CDR3 DNA reads TGTGCCAGCTCACCCGACATGAACACTGAAGCTTTCTTT.

V and J are TRBV29-1 and TRBJ1-2; 7 positions agree with TRBD1. V lost 2 bases and J lost 8; bases outside the gene matches: 14. The length of the CDR3 is 15 residues. Germline V lookup: CDR1 SQVTM, CDR2 ANQGSEA. The chain's CDR3 is CSVESRTGPLSGYTF. CDR3 nucleotides: TGCAGCGTTGAATCTAGGACAGGTCCGCTATCGGGCTACACCTTC.

This clone was detected a few times. This sequence joins TRBV14 and TRBJ1-2; possibly TRBD1 for D (6 bases). Germline V CDR1 and CDR2: SGHDN, FVKESK. The germline V and J ends were trimmed by 2 bases and 7 bases, with 20 bases remaining between them. The CDR3 loop spans 16 amino acids. For the CDR3, the DNA is TGTGCCAGCAGCCAACACGCGGACAGTACCGCGGGTGGCTACACCTTC. This codes for CASSQHADSTAGGYTF. Complete variable domain (other parts from reference TRBV14 and TRBJ1-2): EAGVTQFPSHSVIEKGQTVTLRCDPISGHDNLYWYRRVMGKEIKFLLHFVKESKQDESGMPNNRFLAERTGGTYSTLKVQPAELEDSGVYFCASSQHADSTAGGYTFGSGTRLTVV.

The gene calls are TRBV11-2 and TRBJ2-7; D uncertain. V lost 2 bases, J lost 4 bases, and 12 bases lay in between. This CDR3 comprises 14 residues. CDR1 is SGHAT and CDR2 is FQNNGV in the germline V gene. The CDR3 loop is CASSLLHRAYEQYV. The DNA of the CDR3 is TGTGCCAGCAGCTTACTTCATCGAGCGTACGAGCAGTACGTC.

The J gene is TRBJ2-7, the V gene TRBV7-2; D not resolved. The germline V and J ends were trimmed by 5 bases and 0 bases, with 14 bases remaining between them. The CDR3 is 15 residues long. The germline CDR1 and CDR2 sequences are SGHTA and FQGNSA. The CDR3 loop is CASSLDSTSSYEQYF. CDR3 coding DNA: TGTGCCAGCAGCCTTGACTCCACCAGCTCCTACGAGCAGTACTTC.

V is TRBV6-6 and J is TRBJ2-7; D is perhaps TRBD2 (5 bases). V was clipped by 4 bases and J by 2 bases, with 12 bases between them. The CDR3 loop spans 14 amino acids. CDR1 is MNHNY, CDR2 SVGAGI, per germline (reference sequence). The CDR3, as DNA: TGTGCCAGCAGTTTAGCCGAGGGAGCCTACGAGCAGTACGTC. This codes for CASSLAEGAYEQYV.

This sequence joins TRBV30 and TRBJ1-2; D is unresolved. Trimming took off 7 bases at V and 7 bases at J, with 16 bases between the two ends. The CDR3 has 12 amino acids. Germline values: CDR1 GTSNPN, CDR2 SVGIG (reference sequence). The CDR3 reads CASYAVLGGYTF. DNA of the CDR3: TGTGCCTCGTACGCGGTTTTGGGTGGCTACACCTTC.

The chain recombines TRBV19 with TRBJ2-5; D is perhaps TRBD2 (5 bases). CDR1 LNHDA and CDR2 SQIVND come from the germline V gene (reference sequence). V lost 4 bases to trimming and J lost 5 bases, with 11 bases between them. The CDR3 sequence is 13 residues long. The CDR3 region has the DNA TGTGCCAGTAGTAATCGAGGGCGGGAGACCCAGTACTTC. Translation gives CASSNRGRETQYF.

V is TRBV14 and J is TRBJ2-5; 8 bases fit TRBD2. The CDR3 extends over 16 amino acids. Germline V gene sequence: CDR1 SGHDN, CDR2 FVKESK. The junction had 6 bases not matched to a gene; V was cut back by 2 bases and J by 1 base. CDR3 coding DNA: TGTGCCAGCAGCCAATTAGTAGCGGGGATCCAAGAGACCCAGTACTTC. Residues: CASSQLVAGIQETQYF.

The chain couples TRBV7-3 to TRBJ2-5; the D gene is possibly TRBD1 (5 bases). V was clipped by 6 bases and J by 5 bases, with 13 bases between them. Germline V gives CDR1 SGHTA, CDR2 FQGTGA. The CDR3 is 13 amino acids. The chain's CDR3 is CASRGRAGETQYF. The CDR3 DNA follows: TGTGCCAGCAGGGGCAGGGCAGGGGAGACCCAGTACTTC.